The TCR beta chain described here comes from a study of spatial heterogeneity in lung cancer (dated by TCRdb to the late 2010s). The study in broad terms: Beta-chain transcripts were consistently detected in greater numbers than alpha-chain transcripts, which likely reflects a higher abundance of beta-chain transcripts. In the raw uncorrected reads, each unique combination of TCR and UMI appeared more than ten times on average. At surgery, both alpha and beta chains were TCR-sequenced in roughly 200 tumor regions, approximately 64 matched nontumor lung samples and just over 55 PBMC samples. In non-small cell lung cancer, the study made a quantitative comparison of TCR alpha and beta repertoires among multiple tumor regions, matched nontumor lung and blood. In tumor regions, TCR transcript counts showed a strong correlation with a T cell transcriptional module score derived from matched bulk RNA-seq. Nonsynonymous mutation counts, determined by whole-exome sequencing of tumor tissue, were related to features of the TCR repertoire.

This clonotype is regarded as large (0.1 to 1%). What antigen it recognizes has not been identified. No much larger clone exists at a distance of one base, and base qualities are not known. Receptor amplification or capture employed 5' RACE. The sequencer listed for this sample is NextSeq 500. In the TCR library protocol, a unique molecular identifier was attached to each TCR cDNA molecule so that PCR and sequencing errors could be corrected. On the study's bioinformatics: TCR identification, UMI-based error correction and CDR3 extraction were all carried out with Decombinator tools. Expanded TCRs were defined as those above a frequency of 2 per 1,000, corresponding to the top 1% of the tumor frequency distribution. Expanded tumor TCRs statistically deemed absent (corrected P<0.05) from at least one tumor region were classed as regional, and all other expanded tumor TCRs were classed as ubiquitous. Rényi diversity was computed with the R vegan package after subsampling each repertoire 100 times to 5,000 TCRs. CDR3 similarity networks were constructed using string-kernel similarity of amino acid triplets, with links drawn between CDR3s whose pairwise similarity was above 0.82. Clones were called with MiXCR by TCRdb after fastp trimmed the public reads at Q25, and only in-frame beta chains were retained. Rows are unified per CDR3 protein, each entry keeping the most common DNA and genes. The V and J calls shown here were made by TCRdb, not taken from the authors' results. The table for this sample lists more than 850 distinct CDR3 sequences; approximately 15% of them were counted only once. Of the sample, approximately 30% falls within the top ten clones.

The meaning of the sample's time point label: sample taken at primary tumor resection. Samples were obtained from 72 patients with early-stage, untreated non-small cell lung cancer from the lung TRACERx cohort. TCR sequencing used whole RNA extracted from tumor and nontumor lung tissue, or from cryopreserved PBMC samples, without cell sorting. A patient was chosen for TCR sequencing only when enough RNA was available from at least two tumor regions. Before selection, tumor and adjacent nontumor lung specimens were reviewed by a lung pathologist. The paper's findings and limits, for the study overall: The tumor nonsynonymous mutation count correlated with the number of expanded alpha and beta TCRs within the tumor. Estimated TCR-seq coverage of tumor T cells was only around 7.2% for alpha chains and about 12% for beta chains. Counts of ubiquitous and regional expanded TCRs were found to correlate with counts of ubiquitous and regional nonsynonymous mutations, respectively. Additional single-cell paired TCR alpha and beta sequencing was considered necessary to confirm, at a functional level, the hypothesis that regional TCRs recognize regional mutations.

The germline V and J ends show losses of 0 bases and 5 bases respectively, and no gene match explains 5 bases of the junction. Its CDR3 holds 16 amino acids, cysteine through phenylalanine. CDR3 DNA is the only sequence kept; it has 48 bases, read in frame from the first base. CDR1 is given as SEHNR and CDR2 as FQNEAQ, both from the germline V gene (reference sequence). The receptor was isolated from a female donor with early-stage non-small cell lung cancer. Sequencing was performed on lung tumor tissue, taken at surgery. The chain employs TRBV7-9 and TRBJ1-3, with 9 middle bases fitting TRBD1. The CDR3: CASSLAGQGLRNTIYF. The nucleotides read TGTGCCAGCAGCTTAGCGGGACAGGGACTTCGAAACACCATATATTTT.